The 14 T cell receptor beta chains presented below share a single source sample, sequenced in a study of glioma-infiltrating T cells. Using RNA template, CDR3s of TCR alpha and beta were amplified with iRepertoire arm-PCR. TCRdb fed the multiplex PCR reads into MiXCR, producing one record per CDR3 protein. The sample gives 3,500 to 4,000 distinct CDR3 sequences, approximately 92% of which show up once; approximately 26% is in the top ten. The sequenced sample consisted of glioma tissue, nonneoplastic brain tissue, or PBMCs (not recorded which). Receptors originate from a human donor with low-grade glioma or glioblastoma, undergoing nonglioma brain surgery, or in good health (not recorded which).

About this clonotype: A library made for alpha chains picked up this beta chain off target, so its size means little. The rearrangement links TRBV24-1 to TRBJ2-1, with 9 nucleotides matching TRBD2. The CDR3 covers 13 residues. The germline V gene has CDR1 KGHDR and CDR2 SFDVKD. The V and J ends lost 10 bases and 8 bases, in that order; junction bases with no gene match: 8. Here the CDR3 DNA reads TGTGCCACAGGGACTAGCTGGAGCTATGAGCAGTTCTTC. It is translated as CATGTSWSYEQFF.

A note on this clonotype: This beta chain lies outside the target of a library built for alpha chains; its clone size means little. V usage is TRBV20-1 and J usage is TRBJ2-3; D call uncertain. Germline values: CDR1 DFQATT, CDR2 SNEGSKA (reference sequence). The V and J ends lost 0 bases and 0 bases respectively, with 10 bases between them. The CDR3 contains 15 residues. For the CDR3, the DNA is TGCAGTGCTAGAGATCAAGTTTCTAGCACAGATACGCAGTATTTT. The encoded protein is CSARDQVSSTDTQYF.

As concerns this clonotype: In a library made to pick up alpha chains, this beta chain is a stray read with a size that means little. The chain is built from TRBV10-3 and TRBJ2-3; D may be TRBD2 (5 bases). This CDR3 has 16 residues. CDR1 ENHRY and CDR2 SYGVKD come from the germline V gene. Deletions cut 3 bases from V and 3 bases from J, with 16 bases between. The CDR3: CAISDLGASGTDTQYF. The DNA of the CDR3 is TGTGCCATCAGTGATTTAGGCGCGAGCGGTACAGATACGCAGTATTTT.

Points on this clonotype: This beta chain slipped into a library made for alpha chains as a stray read, so its size is not meaningful. The V call is TRBV18, the J call TRBJ2-7, with D hard to call. The CDR3 totals 13 residues. Germline CDR1 KGHSH, CDR2 LQKENI. Trimming removed 0 bases at V and 2 bases at J, with 5 bases between. The CDR3: CASSPPSTYEQYF. The CDR3 DNA reads as TGTGCCAGCTCACCACCCAGTACCTACGAGCAGTACTTC.

Comments on this clonotype: Little can be read into the size of this beta chain, an off-target read in a library designed for alpha chains. This chain uses TRBV11-1 with TRBJ2-2; D is uncertain. Trimming shortened V by 6 bases and J by 5 bases, and 16 bases separated the two germline ends. The CDR3 totals 15 residues. Germline assignment: CDR1 SGHAT and CDR2 FQDESV (reference sequence). CDR3 protein: CASSFPGRMTGELFF. The CDR3 DNA reads as TGTGCCAGCAGTTTTCCGGGCCGCATGACCGGGGAGCTGTTTTTT.

As regards this clonotype: Since it is a stray read in a library aimed at alpha chains, this beta chain has a size that is not meaningful. The genes are TRBV19 and TRBJ2-1, with D possibly being TRBD1 (7 bases). CDR1 is LNHDA, CDR2 SQIVND, per germline (reference sequence). This CDR3 is 14 amino acids long. Trimming removed 1 base from V and 9 bases from J, with 13 bases in between. The DNA for the CDR3 is TGTGCCAGTAGTATAGGGGCAGGGGGGAGTGAGCAGTTCTTC. This sequence encodes CASSIGAGGSEQFF.

As to this clonotype: This beta chain is off target for a library built for alpha chains, so its abundance means little. The chain employs TRBV27 and TRBJ2-7; 10 positions agree with TRBD1. Trimming removed 2 bases from V and 1 base from J; junction bases left unmatched: 5. This CDR3 has 16 residues. The germline CDR1 and CDR2 sequences are MNHEY and SMNVEV (reference sequence). This CDR3 reads CASSLSGTGESYEQYF. For the CDR3, the DNA is TGTGCCAGCAGTTTAAGTGGGACAGGGGAATCCTACGAGCAGTACTTC.

Concerning this clonotype itself: This beta chain turned up in a library designed for alpha chains; as an off-target read, its abundance says little. The chain is built from TRBV6-5 and TRBJ2-3, with TRBD2 identical over 10 bases. With 5 bases clipped from V and 2 bases from J, the junction kept 1 base outside the gene matches. The CDR3 length is 14 residues. Germline V gives CDR1 MNHEY, CDR2 SVGAGI. The CDR3, as DNA: TGTGCCAGCAGTGGGACTAGCGTCACAGATACGCAGTATTTT. The encoded protein is CASSGTSVTDTQYF.

With respect to this clonotype: Little can be read into the size of this beta chain, an off-target read in a library designed for alpha chains. The rearrangement uses TRBV11-2 and TRBJ1-1; a possible D gene is TRBD1 (5 bases). V was cut by 2 bases and J by 6 bases, with 10 bases left in between. Germline values: CDR1 SGHAT, CDR2 FQNNGV. This CDR3 has 13 amino acids. CDR3 residues: CASSLRGEAEAFF. The DNA for the CDR3 is TGTGCCAGCAGCTTAAGAGGGGAGGCTGAAGCTTTCTTT.

On this clonotype: The library was prepared for alpha chains; this beta chain is a stray read, so its frequency means little. The rearrangement links TRBV6-1 to TRBJ2-7, with D uncertain. V lost 4 bases, J lost 0 bases, and 10 bases lay in between. Germline V lookup: CDR1 MNHNS, CDR2 SASEGT. The CDR3 sequence is 14 residues long. In DNA form, the CDR3 reads TGTGCCAGCAGTGGGCGAGGCAGCTCCTACGAGCAGTACTTC. This encodes CASSGRGSSYEQYF.

Comment on this clonotype: This beta chain turned up in a library designed for alpha chains; as an off-target read, its abundance says little. The rearrangement joins TRBV2 to TRBJ2-2; possible D gene TRBD1, 5 bases. In germline, CDR1 is SNHLY, CDR2 FYNNEI. The CDR3 consists of 13 residues. With 5 bases removed from V and 6 bases from J, the gap between germline ends came to 10 bases. For the CDR3, the DNA is TGTGCCAGCAGTTGGACATTTTCCGGGGAGCTGTTTTTT. The encoded protein is CASSWTFSGELFF.

As concerns this clonotype: Relative to the germline gene, one junction end is altered; a read error may explain this. Because this beta chain is a stray read in a library intended to capture alpha chains, its abundance should not be given much weight. This chain uses TRBV6-6 with TRBJ1-1, with a weak D call TRBD1 (6 bases). This CDR3 has 21 amino acids. CDR1 MNHNY and CDR2 SVGAGI come from the germline V gene (reference sequence). The DNA for the CDR3 is TGTGCGAGCAGTTACTCCTGGGGCCAGGGGCCTGGAGGACGTGGGAACACTGAAGCTTTCTTT. This translates into CASSYSWGQGPGGRGNTEAFF.

With respect to this clonotype: Because this beta chain is a stray read in a library intended to capture alpha chains, its abundance should not be given much weight. J is TRBJ2-3 and V is TRBV27, with unresolved D. From germline, CDR1 is MNHEY and CDR2 SMNVEV (reference sequence). V dropped 4 bases and J dropped 3 bases, with 14 bases sitting between them. The CDR3 runs 15 residues. The chain's CDR3 is CASSSGPLRTDTQYF. For the CDR3, the DNA is TGTGCCAGCAGTTCGGGCCCATTGAGGACAGATACGCAGTATTTT.

As for this clonotype: The library was built for alpha chains, so this beta chain is an off-target read and its size means little. V usage is TRBV27 and J usage is TRBJ2-1; unclear D gene. Germline-derived CDR1 and CDR2 are MNHEY and SMNVEV (reference sequence). CDR3 size: 11 residues. The V and J ends lost 4 bases and 4 bases respectively, with 2 bases between them. In DNA form, the CDR3 reads TGTGCCAGCAGTTATTACAATGAGCAGTTCTTC. This codes for CASSYYNEQFF.